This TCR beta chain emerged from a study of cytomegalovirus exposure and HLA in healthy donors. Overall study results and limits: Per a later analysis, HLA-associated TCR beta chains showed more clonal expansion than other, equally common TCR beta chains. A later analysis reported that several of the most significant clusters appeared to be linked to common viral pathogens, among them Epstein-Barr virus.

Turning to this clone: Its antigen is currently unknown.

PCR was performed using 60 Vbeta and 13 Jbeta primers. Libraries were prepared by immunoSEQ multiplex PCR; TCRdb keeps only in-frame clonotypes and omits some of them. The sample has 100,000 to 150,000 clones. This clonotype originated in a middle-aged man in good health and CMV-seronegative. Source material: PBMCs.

The CDR3 coding sequence is TGTGCCAGCAGCTTCTCCAGGGTAAATGAAAAACTGTTTTTT. Its protein is CASSFSRVNEKLFF. The gene calls are TRBV11-3 and TRBJ1-4, with D possibly being TRBD1 (5 bases). Trimming pared 3 bases from V and 5 bases from J, leaving 10 bases between. The CDR3 loop spans 14 amino acids. Germline V gene sequence: CDR1 SGHNT, CDR2 YENEEA.